This TCR beta chain was identified during a study of shared T cell receptors in the human thymus. Method: immunoSEQ multiplex PCR; TCRdb's copy keeps in-frame clones and lacks some. The sample shows hundreds of thousands of clones, approximately 90% of them seen only once. The CDR3 sequence is 19 residues long. Trimming at V came to 5 bases and at J to 1 base, leaving 10 bases not matched to a gene. CDR1 is SGHVS and CDR2 is FNYEAQ in the germline V gene. This same sample was also part of a study on human thymus T cells. Turning to that study: Corrective cardiac surgery supplied the resected thymus tissue. Among thymic and blood repertoires, usage of V and J genes appeared biased.

Sequencing used thymocytes. The genes are TRBV7-6 and TRBJ2-2, with TRBD2 matching 13 bases. This clonotype originated in a boy under two years old with a congenital heart defect. This CDR3 reads CASSPTTGTSGMNTGELFF. The CDR3 DNA reads TGTGCCAGCAGCCCAACCACCGGGACTAGCGGGATGAACACCGGGGAGCTGTTTTTT.